This TCR beta chain was identified during a study of OX40 agonist ivuxolimab in advanced cancers. The wider study: The dose of intravenous ivuxolimab that patients received every 2 weeks ranged from 0.01 to 10 mg/kg. Participants averaged approximately 60 years of age (range about 23 to 79) and were less than 85% male. Whole-study findings and limits: In the 0.1-3.0 mg/kg groups, partial responders showed among the lowest expansion.

J was trimmed by 4 bases and V by 9 bases; bases with no gene match: 10. Germline V gene data show CDR1 as LNHDA and CDR2 as SQIVND (reference sequence). The CDR3 length is 14 residues. As regards this clone: What it recognizes is unknown.

TCRdb keeps only in-frame clones here, not all; method: immunoSEQ multiplex PCR. The sample lists approximately 58,000 clones; under 90% were seen once. The V and J genes are TRBV19 and TRBJ1-2, with 8 bases aligning to TRBD1. This TCR derives from an adult with an advanced solid tumor such as melanoma, head and neck, liver or kidney cancer. The sample consisted of CD4+ or CD8+ T cells sorted from blood, taken in a trial of the OX40 agonist ivuxolimab. The DNA of the CDR3 is TGTGCCAGCGGAGGTTCAGGGGGCCTCTATGGCTACACCTTC. This encodes CASGGSGGLYGYTF.